Listed here are 20 T cell receptor beta chains from one sample, sequenced in a study of CD8 T cells in ankylosing spondylitis. TCRdb fed the 5' RACE reads into MiXCR, producing one record per CDR3 protein. The sample carries about 96,000 distinct CDR3 sequences, around 25% recorded once. The sample comprised blood, either unsorted or a sorted T cell fraction (not recorded which). These TCRs come from a male donor with ankylosing spondylitis or in good health (not recorded which).

The chain is built from TRBV5-1 and TRBJ2-3; no clear D gene. This CDR3 is built from 11 residues. Germline CDR1 reads SGHRS; CDR2 reads YFSETQ. Trimming left V 0 bases short and J 15 bases short, with 11 bases between. The CDR3 DNA sequence: TGCGCCAGCAGCTTGGAGGCCCCAGGATATTTT. Protein sequence: CASSLEAPGYF.

J is TRBJ1-5 and V is TRBV4-1; perhaps TRBD1 as D (5 bases). Germline-derived CDR1 and CDR2 are MGHRA and YSYEKL. This CDR3 spans 15 amino acids. V lost 4 bases and J 6 bases, leaving 16 bases between the germline ends. DNA for the CDR3: TGCGCCAGCAGCCCACCTGTCGGGGGGGGTCAGCCCCAGCATTTT. It encodes CASSPPVGGGQPQHF.

The chain uses TRBV20-1 and TRBJ2-3, with 7 bases lining up with TRBD2. CDR1 is DFQATT and CDR2 is SNEGSKA in the germline V gene (reference sequence). The CDR3 sequence is 15 residues long. V shed 6 bases and J 6 bases; nucleotides not matched to a gene: 15. DNA for the CDR3: TGCAGTGCCCCGCCCCCGGGCGGGAGTGTGGATACGCAGTATTTT. Translated, it gives CSAPPPGGSVDTQYF.

The chain combines TRBV7-9 with TRBJ1-2; D might be TRBD1 (6 bases). The CDR3 is 15 amino acids. V was cut by 3 bases and J by 2 bases, with 13 bases left in between. CDR1 and CDR2 from the germline V gene are SEHNR and FQNEAQ (reference sequence). CDR3: CASSFEWTDNYGYTF. The CDR3 bases are TGTGCCAGCAGCTTCGAATGGACAGACAACTATGGCTACACCTTC.

V is TRBV20-1 and J is TRBJ2-3; 9 bases are shared with TRBD1. After removal of 3 bases from V and 4 bases from J, the junction contained 5 bases not matched to a gene. The CDR3 extends over 14 amino acids. Germline lookup yields CDR1 DFQATT and CDR2 SNEGSKA (reference sequence). CDR3 amino acids: CSASEGTGSDTQYF. As DNA, the CDR3 is TGCAGTGCTAGTGAGGGGACAGGGTCAGATACGCAGTATTTT.

The CDR3 nucleotides read TGTGCCAGCAGTTTAGCGGGACTAGCGGGAGGCGAGCAGTACTTC. Protein: CASSLAGLAGGEQYF. The chain uses TRBV27 and TRBJ2-7; 15 bases fit TRBD2. Germline trimming cut 2 bases from V and 6 bases from J; bases unmatched to any gene: 2. The CDR3 loop spans 15 amino acids. Germline loops: CDR1 MNHEY, CDR2 SMNVEV (reference sequence).

V is TRBV3-1 and J is TRBJ1-1; D might be TRBD1 (5 bases). This CDR3 comprises 19 residues. V lost 5 bases and J lost 0, with 25 bases in between. Germline CDR1 is LGHDT and CDR2 is YNNKEL (reference sequence). CDR3 nucleotide sequence: TGTGCCAGCAGCGGCCCCCTGACTTTTCGGGACGGAATGAACACTGAAGCTTTCTTT. Amino acids: CASSGPLTFRDGMNTEAFF.

The table lists this clonotype with a few counts. V usage is TRBV5-1 and J usage is TRBJ2-3; 11 bases fit TRBD2. The J segment lost 0 bases and the V segment lost 4 bases, leaving 10 bases of the junction unmatched. Germline V gives CDR1 SGHRS, CDR2 YFSETQ. The CDR3 contains 18 residues. The CDR3 region has the DNA TGCGCCAGCAGCCTGCTAGCGGGGGGCCTCTCTAGCACAGATACGCAGTATTTT. This gives the protein CASSLLAGGLSSTDTQYF. Full variable domain (remainder filled in from reference TRBV5-1 and TRBJ2-3): KAGVTQTPRYLIKTRGQQVTLSCSPISGHRSVSWYQQTPGQGLQFLFEYFSETQRNKGNFPGRFSGRQFSNSRSEMNVSTLELGDSALYLCASSLLAGGLSSTDTQYFGPGTRLTVL.

The chain links TRBV11-2 to TRBJ2-5; D is unresolved. V was clipped by 6 bases and J by 2 bases, with 10 bases between them. This CDR3 spans 13 amino acids. CDR1 is SGHAT and CDR2 is FQNNGV in the germline V gene. In DNA, the CDR3 is TGTGCCAGCAGATCGGGCCTTCAAGAGACCCAGTACTTC. Protein product: CASRSGLQETQYF.

The chain joins TRBV28 to TRBJ2-5; TRBD2 matches at 12 bases. V lost 3 bases and J lost 4; bases outside the gene matches: 6. Per the germline V gene, CDR1 is MDHEN and CDR2 is SYDVKM. This CDR3 is 16 amino acids long. CDR3 in DNA: TGTGCCAGCAGTTTCTCTAGCGGGGGGGCACGAGAGACCCAGTACTTC. As protein: CASSFSSGGARETQYF.

This chain connects TRBV5-1 to TRBJ2-6; 7 bases are a match to TRBD1. CDR1 is SGHRS, CDR2 YFSETQ, per germline. The CDR3 is made up of 17 amino acids. Trimming removed 7 bases from V and 2 bases from J; junction bases left unmatched: 12. In DNA, the CDR3 is TGCGCCAGCTCCGAAGACAGGGTTGGCGCTGGGGCCAACGTCCTGACTTTC. It encodes CASSEDRVGAGANVLTF.

Only a few counts were recorded for this clonotype. The chain recombines TRBV24-1 with TRBJ2-3, with D uncertain. This CDR3 has 16 amino acids. The germline V gene has CDR1 KGHDR and CDR2 SFDVKD. The V end was cut by 2 bases, the J end by 2 bases, with 13 bases between. DNA for the CDR3: TGTGCCACCAGTGATTACTCCCAAACCCTCACAGATACGCAGTATTTT. Its protein is CATSDYSQTLTDTQYF.

This clonotype was seen at least ten times. The rearrangement links TRBV27 to TRBJ1-2; TRBD1 might be the D (5 bases). Trimming shortened V by 6 bases and J by 8 bases, and 16 bases separated the two germline ends. CDR3 length equals 13 residues. The germline V gene encodes CDR1 MNHEY and CDR2 SMNVEV (reference sequence). In nucleotides, the CDR3 is TGTGCCAGCAGACCGGATGGGGCGAGGGGCTACACCTTC. Translation gives CASRPDGARGYTF.

This clonotype is a singleton in its sample. One junction end does not reproduce the germline sequence, and a read error may be involved. This chain uses TRBV7-9 with TRBJ1-4, with TRBD1 matching 7 bases. The CDR3 covers 13 residues. Germline loops: CDR1 SEHNR, CDR2 FQNEAQ (reference sequence). The CDR3 spells CASRLGGGEKLFF. The CDR3 DNA follows: TGTGCCAGCAGATTAGGGGGCGGGGAAAAACTGTTTTTT.

This rearrangement joins TRBV6-1 to TRBJ1-2; 9 positions match TRBD1. The CDR3 runs to 13 residues. Per the germline V gene, CDR1 is MNHNS and CDR2 is SASEGT. J was trimmed by 7 bases and V by 6 bases; bases with no gene match: 6. DNA of the CDR3: TGTGCCAGCAGCTTCCGGGACAGGGCTGGCTACACCTTC. This codes for CASSFRDRAGYTF.

This clonotype was seen more than once but under ten times. At one end the junction does not follow the germline gene, possibly because of a read error. V gene TRBV6-1 combines with J gene TRBJ2-1; no definite D call. This CDR3 contains 11 residues. CDR1 MNHNS and CDR2 SASEGT come from the germline V gene. This CDR3 is CASSERTPAVF. CDR3 in DNA: TGTGCCAGCAGTGAAAGGACCCCGGCGGTCTTC.

In the case of this clonotype: A read error may explain this, as a much larger clone is one base away. The rearrangement uses TRBV5-1 and TRBJ1-1; no reliable D call. V lost 9 bases to trimming and J lost 3 bases, with 15 bases between them. The germline CDR1 and CDR2 sequences are SGHRS and YFSETQ. The CDR3 sequence is 13 residues long. CDR3 coding DNA: TGCGCCACCAGGAGACTTTTGGACACTGAAGCTTTCTTT. This gives the protein CATRRLLDTEAFF.

J is TRBJ2-1 and V is TRBV3-1, with 12 bases fitting TRBD2. This CDR3 has 15 residues. Germline CDR1 reads LGHDT; CDR2 reads YNNKEL (reference sequence). V dropped 5 bases and J dropped 12; count of bases not matched to a gene: 11. CDR3 protein: CASSLRTSGTQGQFF. In DNA, the CDR3 is TGTGCCAGCAGCTTACGGACTAGCGGGACACAGGGGCAGTTCTTC.

The V call is TRBV3-1, the J call TRBJ2-3, with D unresolved. The CDR3 is 13 amino acids. Trimming shortened V by 3 bases and J by 9 bases, and 13 bases separated the two germline ends. CDR1 LGHDT and CDR2 YNNKEL come from the germline V gene (reference sequence). The DNA of the CDR3 is TGTGCCAGCAGCCAGGCCCCGGTATACACGCAGTATTTT. Protein product: CASSQAPVYTQYF.

In this sample, this clonotype turned up many times. This chain uses TRBV12-3 or TRBV12-4 with TRBJ2-3; tentatively, D is TRBD2 (5 bases). The CDR3 is 12 residues long. V was cut by 3 bases and J by 11 bases, with 12 bases left in between. The DNA of the CDR3 is TGTGCCAGCAGTTTTGGAGGTTCTCGGCAGTATTTT. This translates into CASSFGGSRQYF.